The following is a TCR beta chain sequence with its context. The antigen remains unidentified. This sample was taken from a study of T cell responses to AZD1222 COVID-19 vaccine. Study-wide background: Pooled samples include second doses given at about 4 or 12 weeks. Points from the study as a whole: Vaccination with two AZD1222 doses was followed by a rise in Spike-specific TCR breadth and depth. Seropositive status at baseline applied to only five to seven AZD1222 recipients. Reportedly, nearly half the spike-specific TCRs target unmutated variant regions.

Repertoires were generated with immunoSEQ multiplex PCR, while TCRdb's copy carries only in-frame clones and drops some. The repertoire has tens of thousands of clones, roughly nine tenths of them found once; the top ten carry approximately 2.5%. The CDR3 loop spans 17 amino acids. With V trimmed by 3 bases and J by 6 bases, 13 bases remained unmatched. Germline assignment: CDR1 SGHKS and CDR2 YYEKEE (reference sequence). The receptor's source is an adult in good health. The chain recombines TRBV5-5 with TRBJ1-5; 9 bases agree with TRBD1. The source was peripheral blood, collected on day 0 of AZD1222 vaccination. The CDR3 reads CASSSPEQGAHGQPQHF. As DNA, the CDR3 is TGTGCCAGCAGCTCCCCTGAACAGGGGGCGCATGGTCAGCCCCAGCATTTT.